In this sample, the clone carrying this TCR beta chain turned up many times. Its antigen is currently unknown. MiXCR was run by TCRdb on the reads, yielding one entry per CDR3 protein. The table shows approximately 400,000 distinct CDR3 sequences, with approximately 33% occurring only once. The data were taken from a study of T cell repertoires in cytomegalovirus infection. Overall study context: Public TCR beta signature analysis indicated the presence of both CMV infection and matching HLA type.

Overall study results and limits: Cumulative public TCR beta family frequency identified CMV carriers with the relevant HLA. HLA-C-restricted CMV-specific TCR beta clonotypes were dominant in the ex vivo response.

Germline CDR1 is SGHTA and CDR2 is FQGNSA. Trimming pared 1 base from V and 4 bases from J, leaving 23 bases between. The CDR3 covers 19 residues. The specimen was PBMCs. The genes are TRBV7-2 and TRBJ2-1; tentative D call: TRBD2 (7 bases). The sequence came from a human donor in good health (CMV status not recorded). Some clones in this sample may be carry-over from other donors' samples. Here the CDR3 DNA reads TGTGCCAGCAGCTTAGGTGGGGGGGGCTTTACACTCCGATACAATGAGCAGTTCTTC. Protein product: CASSLGGGGFTLRYNEQFF.